The entry below describes one T cell receptor (beta chain). Original methodology: Counts of nucleated cells, estimated from reference gene primer amplification, were obtained. Measured with immunoSEQ multiplex PCR; TCRdb has only the in-frame clones, and not every one. V, J and clone size are taken as reported in that table, and D and trimming were inferred from the DNA itself. There are over 200,000 clones in the sample; roughly 80% occur only once, and 2% to 3% lies in the top ten. The data stem from a study of blood T cell repertoires in COVID-19. Germline loops: CDR1 MNHEY, CDR2 SMNVEV (reference sequence). The CDR3 contains 16 residues. V shed 5 bases, J shed 4 bases, and the junction held 9 bases outside the gene matches.

The rearrangement links TRBV27 to TRBJ2-3, with TRBD1 identical over 10 bases. This receptor was obtained from a woman aged 70-85 years with active or convalescent COVID-19. The specimen was peripheral blood. The CDR3 reads CASSPWTGGVADTQYF. In DNA form, the CDR3 reads TGTGCCAGCAGTCCCTGGACAGGGGGGGTCGCAGATACGCAGTATTTT.